Listed below are T cell receptor beta chains from one sample, sequenced in a study of Graves' ophthalmopathy and Graves' hyperthyroidism. TCRdb fed the multiplex PCR reads into MiXCR, producing one record per CDR3 protein. The sample lists some 1.1 million distinct CDR3 sequences; 36% were seen once. The sequenced sample consisted of peripheral blood or thyroid tissue (not recorded which). The source of these receptors is an adult man with Graves' hyperthyroidism. The CDR3 runs from the conserved cysteine through the conserved F or W. The order of the fields is CDR3 DNA, CDR3 protein, D gene, clone size, V gene, CDR3 length, J gene. The D gene is left open where the match is weak. Not every row has a clone size; where given, it reads once, few, many or a size class.

DNA: TGCAGTGCTAGGAGCGAGAGGGAGGTTTACGAGCAGTACTTC
CDR3: CSARSEREVYEQYF
D: NA
size: NA
V: TRBV20-1
length: 14
J: TRBJ2-7

DNA: TGCAGTGCTAGTTTCCCTAGCGGGTCATCCTACAATGAGCAGTTCTTC
CDR3: CSASFPSGSSYNEQFF
D: TRBD2
size: NA
V: TRBV20-1
length: 16
J: TRBJ2-1

DNA: TGCAGTGCCATAACACAGGGGTACCACGAGCAGTACTTC
CDR3: CSAITQGYHEQYF
D: TRBD1
size: many
V: TRBV20-1
length: 13
J: TRBJ2-7

DNA: TGTGCCAGCAAGAGAGGGTGGGGTGCGGAGAACACTGAAGCTTTCTTT
CDR3: CASKRGWGAENTEAFF
D: NA
size: NA
V: TRBV6-2/TRBV6-3
length: 16
J: TRBJ1-1

DNA: TGCGCCAGCAGCCCTAATCTTTTCTACGAGCAGTACTTC
CDR3: CASSPNLFYEQYF
D: NA
size: NA
V: TRBV4-1
length: 13
J: TRBJ2-7

DNA: TGTGCCAGCAGTGACTCTTCAGTATATGGGACCCAGTACTTC
CDR3: CASSDSSVYGTQYF
D: NA
size: NA
V: TRBV2
length: 14
J: TRBJ2-5

DNA: TGTGCCAGCAGTGAGCCAAGCCTGATGGGAAAACTGTTTTTT
CDR3: CASSEPSLMGKLFF
D: NA
size: NA
V: TRBV6-5
length: 14
J: TRBJ1-4

DNA: TGTGCCATCAGTGCTAGAAGAGGGCGGGCTGAAGCTTTCTTT
CDR3: CAISARRGRAEAFF
D: NA
size: NA
V: TRBV10-3
length: 14
J: TRBJ1-1

DNA: TGTGCCAGCAGCTTGGTGCCGGGGATGGAGACCCAGTACTTC
CDR3: CASSLVPGMETQYF
D: NA
size: NA
V: TRBV5-6
length: 14
J: TRBJ2-5

DNA: TGCGCCAGCAGCTTGTCGGACAGCCGGAACACCGGGGAGCTGTTTTTT
CDR3: CASSLSDSRNTGELFF
D: NA
size: NA
V: TRBV5-1
length: 16
J: TRBJ2-2

DNA: TGTGCCACCAGCGCCGGGACATTGGGGGCCAACGTCCTGACTTTC
CDR3: CATSAGTLGANVLTF
D: NA
size: many
V: TRBV15
length: 15
J: TRBJ2-6

DNA: TGCAGTGCCAAAATCCCGTCAAGGGACACTGAAGCTTTCTTT
CDR3: CSAKIPSRDTEAFF
D: NA
size: NA
V: TRBV20-1
length: 14
J: TRBJ1-1

DNA: TGTGCCAGCAGCCCGGGGCCCGGCGGTAGCAATCAGCCCCAGCATTTT
CDR3: CASSPGPGGSNQPQHF
D: NA
size: many
V: TRBV7-6
length: 16
J: TRBJ1-5

DNA: TGTGCCACCAGCAAACTCGACAGGGTTGAACAGCCCCAGCATTTT
CDR3: CATSKLDRVEQPQHF
D: TRBD1
size: many
V: TRBV15
length: 15
J: TRBJ1-5

DNA: TGTGCCACCAGCAGCGGGGGGACCCAGTACTTC
CDR3: CATSSGGTQYF
D: NA
size: NA
V: TRBV15
length: 11
J: TRBJ2-5

DNA: TGTGCCAGCAGCCCTCGGGACGGCGGACGTAATGAAAAACTGTTTTTT
CDR3: CASSPRDGGRNEKLFF
D: NA
size: many
V: TRBV9
length: 16
J: TRBJ1-4

DNA: TGCAGCGCTTTAACAGGGGGTACTAATGAAAAACTGTTTTTT
CDR3: CSALTGGTNEKLFF
D: TRBD1
size: NA
V: TRBV29-1
length: 14
J: TRBJ1-4

DNA: TGTGCCAGCAGCTTAGCCGGAGGGGTTGGGACTTTCTTT
CDR3: CASSLAGGVGTFF
D: NA
size: NA
V: TRBV7-8
length: 13
J: TRBJ1-1

DNA: TGTGCCAGTGCCGGGACAGGCACCGATTCCTCCTACGAGCAGTACTTC
CDR3: CASAGTGTDSSYEQYF
D: TRBD1
size: many
V: TRBV19
length: 16
J: TRBJ2-7

DNA: TGTGCCAGCGGGGGGGGATCCTACACCTTC
CDR3: CASGGGSYTF
D: NA
size: few
V: TRBV7-9
length: 10
J: TRBJ1-2

DNA: TGTGCCACCAGCAGAGTAGCAGGGGGTAGGGGATTTGGCTATGGCTACACCTTC
CDR3: CATSRVAGGRGFGYGYTF
D: TRBD1
size: many
V: TRBV15
length: 18
J: TRBJ1-2

DNA: TGTGCCAGCAGTGAATTGATTTGGACAGGGGGAGACTACGAGCAGTACTTC
CDR3: CASSELIWTGGDYEQYF
D: TRBD1
size: few
V: TRBV6-1
length: 17
J: TRBJ2-7